These T cell receptor beta chains were read from a single sample in a study of spatial heterogeneity in lung cancer. TCRdb called the 5' RACE reads again in MiXCR, with one record for every CDR3 protein. The table includes some 37,000 distinct CDR3 sequences, 6.5% to 9.5% detected once. The input for sequencing was PBMCs, taken at surgery. These receptors all come from a male donor with early-stage non-small cell lung cancer. Each CDR3 is given with its conserved first and last residue. A D gene is named only where the DNA matches it firmly. Size is omitted from some rows. Given values are once, few, many or a class for expanded clones.

v_gene	abundance	d_gene	j_gene	CDR3nt	CDR3aa
TRBV6-4	many	TRBD2	TRBJ2-1	TGTGCCAGCAGTGATGGGCTAGCGGGAGGAAATGAGCAGTTCTTC	CASSDGLAGGNEQFF
TRBV19	few	TRBD2	TRBJ2-1	TGTGCCAGTGGACTAGCGGGAGGGCCGAGAGACAATGAGCAGTTCTTC	CASGLAGGPRDNEQFF
TRBV10-3	many	TRBD1	TRBJ1-5	TGTGCCGCGAGACAGGGATCGGACAATCAGCCCCAGCATTTT	CAARQGSDNQPQHF
TRBV15	-	TRBD1	TRBJ1-2	TGTGCCACCAGGCAACAGGGGTTGGATGGCTACACCTTC	CATRQQGLDGYTF
TRBV29-1	-	TRBD1	TRBJ1-1	TGCAGCGCTGGGAGGCAGGGGGCGATGAACACTGAAGCTTTCTTT	CSAGRQGAMNTEAFF
TRBV12-3/TRBV12-4	many	-	TRBJ2-4	TGTGCCAGCAGTCCCGTACTCGGCTCTGGCAAAAACATTCAGTACTTC	CASSPVLGSGKNIQYF
TRBV3-1	many	TRBD1	TRBJ1-1	TGTGCCAGCAGCCAAGCCCACAGGACAGGCAATGAAGCTTTCTTT	CASSQAHRTGNEAFF
TRBV24-1	many	-	TRBJ2-4	TGTGCCACCAGTCGAGGGGGAGGGAACATTCAGTACTTC	CATSRGGGNIQYF
TRBV5-1	many	-	TRBJ1-1	TGCGCCAGCAGCTTGGATCCGGGGGCCACCCGTGAAGCTTTCTTT	CASSLDPGATREAFF
TRBV20-1	many	TRBD1	TRBJ1-1	TGCAGTGCTAGAGGCAGGACAGGGGGCTTTGAAGCTTTCTTT	CSARGRTGGFEAFF
TRBV15	few	-	TRBJ1-1	TGTGCCACCAGCAGAGATAAGGGACCCTCGGAAGCTTTCTTT	CATSRDKGPSEAFF
TRBV16	-	-	TRBJ2-6	TGTGCCAGCAGCCTTCGAGGGACCGGGGCCAACGTCCTGACTTTC	CASSLRGTGANVLTF
TRBV12-3/TRBV12-4	few	-	TRBJ2-2	TGTGCCAGCAGTTTTTCCCGGGTGGGGACCGGGGAGCTGTTTTTT	CASSFSRVGTGELFF
TRBV6-1	few	TRBD1	TRBJ1-6	TGTGCCAGCAGTGAAGATGACAGGGGTAATTCACCCCTCCACTTT	CASSEDDRGNSPLHF